The clone carrying this TCR beta chain has more than one count but fewer than ten. Its specificity is not known. The record originates from a study of CD8 T cells in ankylosing spondylitis. The CDR3 sequence is 13 residues long. Germline V CDR1 and CDR2: KGHDR, SFDVKD. Trimming left V 4 bases short and J 5 bases short, with 7 bases between. Study findings and constraints: Seemingly characteristic of ankylosing spondylitis blood was a TCR beta motif consisting of about 8 highly homologous variants. There was reportedly significant enrichment of clones that were disease-linked in matched ankylosing spondylitis synovial fluid.

Using quantitative 5'-RACE with molecular barcodes, the authors made TCR beta libraries. TCRdb analysed the 5' RACE reads with MiXCR anew, one entry per CDR3 protein. This sample yields under 200,000 distinct CDR3 sequences, of which approximately 9% are seen a single time; around 15% belongs to the top ten. The chain has TRBV24-1 and TRBJ2-2; D tentatively fits TRBD1 or TRBD2 (5 bases each). The origin of this receptor is a female donor with ankylosing spondylitis or in good health (not recorded which). The source material was blood, either unsorted or a sorted T cell fraction (not recorded which). The CDR3 nucleotides read TGTGCCACCAGTGAGGGGGTGACCGGGGAGCTGTTTTTT. This translates into CATSEGVTGELFF.